The 4 T cell receptor beta chains given below trace back to one sample, sequenced in a study of liver allograft versus peripheral blood T cells. Study-wide background: What was compared were the T cell receptor repertoires in transplanted livers and those in the peripheral blood of recipients.

A single record per CDR3 protein comes from TCRdb applying MiXCR to the reads. The sample lists fewer than 15,000 distinct CDR3 sequences; approximately 17% were seen once. These receptors were taken from a human patient who had a liver transplant. Part of the T cells may come from the graft donor.

A few counts support this clonotype. The V gene is TRBV14, the J gene TRBJ1-2; D uncertain. This CDR3 region has 14 residues. Germline V gives CDR1 SGHDN, CDR2 FVKESK. Deletions cut 3 bases from V and 0 bases from J, with 8 bases between. The CDR3 DNA follows: TGTGCCAGCAGCCACGCGAACGCTAACTATGGCTACACCTTC. Its protein product is CASSHANANYGYTF.

The chain couples TRBV20-1 to TRBJ2-7; TRBD2 matches at 8 bases. The CDR3 is 15 amino acids. Germline loops: CDR1 DFQATT, CDR2 SNEGSKA (reference sequence). The junction had 13 bases not matched to a gene; V was cut back by 5 bases and J by 4 bases. The CDR3 DNA follows: TGCAGTGCTTTTTCACCGGGACTAGTCGGATACGAGCAGTACTTC. Amino acids: CSAFSPGLVGYEQYF.

This clonotype showed up just once. A read error may be the cause here, since a much bigger clone is one base away. The chain recombines TRBV19 with TRBJ1-6; 8 bases agree with TRBD1. The length of the CDR3 is 14 residues. V lost 7 bases and J lost 8; bases outside the gene matches: 7. CDR1 LNHDA and CDR2 SQIVND come from the germline V gene (reference sequence). The DNA of the CDR3 is TGTGCCAGTAAGGATGACAGGGGTTATTCACCCCTCCACTTT. Amino acid sequence: CASKDDRGYSPLHF. Full variable domain (rest looked up from reference TRBV19 and TRBJ1-6): DGGITQSPKYLFRKEGQNVTLSCEQNLNHDAMYWYRQDPGQGLRLIYYSQIVNDFQKGDIAEGYSVSREKKESFPLTVTSAQKNPTAFYLCASKDDRGYSPLHFGNGTRLTVT.

The chain has TRBV7-2 and TRBJ2-7; D perhaps matches TRBD1 (5 bases). Germline V gives CDR1 SGHTA, CDR2 FQGNSA. The CDR3 covers 12 residues. V was cut by 6 bases and J by 3 bases, with 9 bases left in between. This CDR3 is CASRLDSYEQYF. CDR3 sequence (DNA): TGTGCCAGCAGACTCGACAGCTACGAGCAGTACTTC.